These 5 T cell receptor beta chains came from one sample sequenced in a study of PD-L1 blockade in urothelial cancer. The data were produced by immunoSEQ multiplex PCR, yet TCRdb's version contains in-frame clones alone and is incomplete. The sample has more than 50,000 clones, almost 85% seen once. Sequencing used PBMCs, obtained around atezolizumab (anti-PD-L1) treatment. The source is a man between 65 and 85 years old with urothelial cancer.

The chain joins TRBV14 to TRBJ1-1, with D unresolved. V was trimmed by 1 base and J by 8 bases, leaving 14 bases between them. Germline values: CDR1 SGHDN, CDR2 FVKESK. This CDR3 spans 14 amino acids. The CDR3 is CASSQALGEGEAFF. CDR3 coding DNA: TGTGCCAGCAGCCAAGCTCTCGGGGAAGGCGAAGCTTTCTTT.

CDR3 bases: TGTGCCAGTAGGACTAGCGGGCTCGATGAGACCCAGTACTTC. It codes for CASRTSGLDETQYF. The chain uses TRBV2 and TRBJ2-5; 11 nucleotides agree with TRBD2. CDR3 length: 14 residues. The V and J ends lost 9 bases and 5 bases, in that order; junction bases with no gene match: 8. CDR1 is SNHLY, CDR2 FYNNEI, per germline.

This sequence joins TRBV11-2 and TRBJ2-5; 11 bases agree with TRBD2. The CDR3 is 17 residues long. The V and J ends lost 4 bases and 0 bases, in that order; junction bases with no gene match: 7. Germline loops: CDR1 SGHAT, CDR2 FQNNGV. The CDR3 loop reads CASSSPTSGTYQETQYF. DNA of the CDR3: TGTGCCAGCAGCTCCCCGACTAGCGGGACGTACCAAGAGACCCAGTACTTC.

With regard to this clone: The identical CDR3 is also encoded by other nucleotide sequences in the sample. The CDR3 here is CASTRGGGTEAFF. Here the CDR3 DNA reads TGTGCCAGCACCCGGGGGGGAGGGACTGAAGCTTTCTTT. The chain joins TRBV2 to TRBJ1-1; perhaps TRBD1 as D (5 bases). This CDR3 region has 13 residues. CDR1 is SNHLY, CDR2 FYNNEI, per germline. V gave up 7 bases and J gave up 5 bases, with 14 bases separating them.

Comments on this clone: This sample includes further DNA sequences coding for the same CDR3. V and J are TRBV27 and TRBJ1-2; the D gene is possibly TRBD1 (5 bases). The CDR3 runs 16 residues. The V end was cut by 0 bases, the J end by 5 bases, with 16 bases between. Germline CDR1 and CDR2: MNHEY and SMNVEV (reference sequence). The CDR3 bases are TGTGCCAGCAGTTTATCAAGGCCGGGGGGGAGGTATGGCTACACCTTC. It is translated as CASSLSRPGGRYGYTF.